Below are 31 T cell receptor beta chains sequenced from a single sample in a study of cytomegalovirus exposure and HLA in healthy donors. The PCR was carried out with 60 Vbeta primers and 13 Jbeta primers. Measured with immunoSEQ multiplex PCR; TCRdb has only the in-frame clones, and not every one. Of more than 85,000 clones in the sample, 60% to 80% were seen once. The specimen sequenced was PBMCs. The receptors originated from a female donor in good health and CMV-seronegative.

The chain couples TRBV10-3 to TRBJ1-2, with D tentatively TRBD1 (5 bases). The CDR3 runs 19 residues. Germline loops: CDR1 ENHRY, CDR2 SYGVKD. V was clipped by 0 bases and J by 3 bases, with 23 bases between them. The CDR3 here is CAISESIWVRDYRDYGYTF. The CDR3 DNA reads TGTGCCATCAGTGAGTCGATCTGGGTGAGGGACTATCGGGACTATGGCTACACCTTC.

DNA of the CDR3: TGCGCCAGCAGTTCCCGGGACTATGGTTACGAGCAGTACTTC. It translates to CASSSRDYGYEQYF. The V gene is TRBV10-2, the J gene TRBJ2-7, with 7 bases lining up with TRBD2. The CDR3 length is 14 residues. Trimming at V came to 5 bases and at J to 4 bases, leaving 8 bases not matched to a gene. Germline CDR1 and CDR2: WSHSY and SAAADI.

The rearrangement uses TRBV18 and TRBJ2-7, with 9 bases lining up with TRBD1. Germline values: CDR1 KGHSH, CDR2 LQKENI. This CDR3 contains 15 residues. V shed 5 bases, J shed 7 bases, and the junction held 12 bases outside the gene matches. The CDR3 DNA follows: TGTGCCAGCTCATCCGGGACAGGGACAATTTTGGAGCAGTACTTC. It is translated as CASSSGTGTILEQYF.

This clone was seen at least ten times. Other DNA sequences from this sample encode an identical CDR3 as well. The chain links TRBV6-1 to TRBJ2-1; D remains ambiguous. In germline, CDR1 is MNHNS, CDR2 SASEGT. There are 13 residues in the CDR3. V was trimmed by 3 bases and J by 6 bases, leaving 9 bases between them. Here the CDR3 reads CASSDDITNEQFF. The CDR3 DNA is TGTGCCAGCAGTGACGACATCACCAATGAGCAGTTCTTC.

This chain joins TRBV27 and TRBJ2-3; 7 nucleotides align to TRBD1. Germline V gives CDR1 MNHEY, CDR2 SMNVEV (reference sequence). CDR3 length: 14 amino acids. Unmatched junction bases numbered 3, after V lost 5 bases and J lost 1 base. The CDR3 reads CASSHTGGTDTQYF. For the CDR3, the DNA is TGTGCCAGCAGTCATACAGGGGGCACAGATACGCAGTATTTT.

The chain is built from TRBV6-1 and TRBJ1-2; D gene ambiguous. The V and J ends lost 6 bases and 0 bases respectively, with 5 bases between them. Germline V lookup: CDR1 MNHNS, CDR2 SASEGT. The CDR3 is 12 amino acids. The CDR3: CASRTANYGYTF. The CDR3 DNA reads TGTGCCAGCAGAACAGCTAACTATGGCTACACCTTC.

The gene calls are TRBV19 and TRBJ2-7; perhaps TRBD2 as D (6 bases). V lost 3 bases and J 2 bases, leaving 17 bases between the germline ends. This CDR3 contains 16 residues. CDR1 is LNHDA, CDR2 SQIVND, per germline (reference sequence). The CDR3 DNA is TGTGCCAGTAGTATCGGGCGCGGGATTATTCCCTACGAGCAGTACTTC. Translation: CASSIGRGIIPYEQYF.

This clone was detected a few times. This rearrangement joins TRBV5-1 to TRBJ2-3, with TRBD2 identical over 10 bases. V trimming: 4 bases; J trimming: 4 bases; junction bases outside the gene matches: 9. This CDR3 region has 16 residues. CDR1 and CDR2 (germline): SGHRS, YFSETQ. The DNA of the CDR3 is TGCGCCAGCAGCCCGAGGCCTAGCGGGAGTGCAGATACGCAGTATTTT. This translates into CASSPRPSGSADTQYF.

This clone was observed a handful of times. CDR3 residues: CASSTRPGEQFF. CDR3 nucleotides: TGTGCCAGCAGCACCCGACCGGGAGAGCAGTTCTTC. This chain connects TRBV5-8 to TRBJ2-1; possibly TRBD2 for D (5 bases). Germline loops: CDR1 SGHTS, CDR2 YDEGEE. The CDR3 extends over 12 amino acids. With 4 bases removed from V and 10 bases from J, the gap between germline ends came to 12 bases.

This clone has a handful of counts. The V gene is TRBV7-6, the J gene TRBJ2-3; no definite D call. CDR1 is SGHVS, CDR2 FNYEAQ, per germline. This CDR3 is built from 11 residues. The ends were cut back, 4 bases at V and 14 bases at J, with 13 bases in the middle. The CDR3 region has the DNA TGTGCCAGCAGCTCCTATCGAGGCTGGTATTTT. This encodes CASSSYRGWYF.

J is TRBJ2-7 and V is TRBV6-1, with D perhaps matching TRBD1 (6 bases). Trimming removed 2 bases from V and 2 bases from J, with 10 bases in between. The CDR3 is 14 amino acids. The germline gives CDR1 MNHNS, CDR2 SASEGT. The CDR3 reads CASSEYGQTYEQYF. The DNA of the CDR3 is TGTGCCAGCAGTGAATATGGACAGACCTACGAGCAGTACTTC.

V and J are TRBV5-6 and TRBJ1-2; no firm D call. V was pared by 2 bases and J by 0 bases, with 11 bases between. CDR1 and CDR2 (germline): SGHDT, YYEEEE. The CDR3 is 15 residues long. The CDR3 bases are TGTGCCAGCAGCTTCGACACAAGAGCTAACTATGGCTACACCTTC. Translating it yields CASSFDTRANYGYTF.

This chain connects TRBV10-3 to TRBJ1-4; D might be TRBD1 (5 bases). Trimming took off 5 bases at V and 3 bases at J, with 19 bases between the two ends. Germline CDR1 is ENHRY and CDR2 is SYGVKD. The CDR3 covers 17 residues. CDR3 loop: CAISSLLPGLSNEKLFF. As DNA, the CDR3 is TGTGCCATCAGTTCTCTTCTCCCGGGACTTTCTAATGAAAAACTGTTTTTT.

The rearrangement uses TRBV5-8 and TRBJ2-5, with D perhaps matching TRBD2 (6 bases). V lost 0 bases and J 5 bases, leaving 17 bases between the germline ends. Germline assignment: CDR1 SGHTS and CDR2 YDEGEE. The CDR3 is 16 amino acids. This chain's CDR3 is CASSLAYGSGWETQYF. CDR3 in DNA: TGTGCCAGCAGCTTGGCGTACGGGAGCGGTTGGGAGACCCAGTACTTC.

This chain connects TRBV2 to TRBJ2-7; perhaps TRBD1 as D (6 bases). V was shortened by 2 bases and J by 3 bases, with 11 bases between the two germline ends. Germline assignment: CDR1 SNHLY and CDR2 FYNNEI. The CDR3 loop spans 14 amino acids. CDR3 residues: CASSELGHFYEQYF. The CDR3, as DNA: TGTGCCAGCAGTGAACTGGGACACTTCTACGAGCAGTACTTC.

This clone occurred a few times. V usage is TRBV19 and J usage is TRBJ1-5; 11 bases align to TRBD1. With 3 bases clipped from V and 6 bases from J, the junction kept 13 bases outside the gene matches. The CDR3 covers 18 residues. Germline lookup yields CDR1 LNHDA and CDR2 SQIVND (reference sequence). The CDR3 DNA reads TGTGCCAGTAGTATTAAGGCACGGGGGACAGGGGGAAGTCAGCCCCAGCATTTT. It translates to CASSIKARGTGGSQPQHF.

The chain links TRBV9 to TRBJ1-1, with D possibly matching TRBD1 (6 bases). Germline V gene data show CDR1 as SGDLS and CDR2 as YYNGEE. The germline V and J ends were trimmed by 0 bases and 3 bases, with 6 bases remaining between them. The CDR3 has 13 residues. CDR3 protein: CASSVDRDTEAFF. As DNA, the CDR3 is TGTGCCAGCAGCGTAGACAGGGACACTGAAGCTTTCTTT.

The J gene is TRBJ2-6, the V gene TRBV29-1, with TRBD2 matching over 7 bases. Per the germline V gene, CDR1 is SQVTM and CDR2 is ANQGSEA. The CDR3 is 14 amino acids. The junction had 7 bases not matched to a gene; V was cut back by 8 bases and J by 3 bases. CDR3 in amino acids: CSPLGGFGANVLTF. CDR3 DNA sequence: TGCAGCCCTCTGGGAGGGTTTGGGGCCAACGTCCTGACTTTC.

The genes are TRBV5-6 and TRBJ1-2; D is unresolved. V was clipped by 0 bases and J by 2 bases, with 14 bases between them. Germline V CDR1 and CDR2: SGHDT, YYEEEE. CDR3 length equals 16 residues. Here the CDR3 reads CASSLGRGSINYGYTF. The CDR3 DNA is TGTGCCAGCAGCTTGGGACGCGGTTCTATAAACTATGGCTACACCTTC.

The rearrangement links TRBV6-5 to TRBJ1-2, with 9 nucleotides matching TRBD1. The CDR3 is 15 amino acids. Losses at the gene ends were 7 bases for V and 6 bases for J; bases not matched to a gene: 12. Per the germline V gene, CDR1 is MNHEY and CDR2 is SVGAGI. CDR3 region: CASTGGQGKKNGYTF. The CDR3 bases are TGTGCCAGCACCGGGGGACAGGGTAAAAAGAATGGCTACACCTTC.

V gene TRBV9 combines with J gene TRBJ2-3, with no clear D. Germline-derived CDR1 and CDR2 are SGDLS and YYNGEE. V lost 0 bases and J lost 0, with 11 bases in between. The CDR3 runs 16 residues. CDR3 sequence: CASSVGLARSTDTQYF. The CDR3 DNA is TGTGCCAGCAGCGTAGGTTTAGCTAGAAGCACAGATACGCAGTATTTT.

The chain combines TRBV5-4 with TRBJ2-2; 7 bases line up with TRBD2. The V segment lost 1 base and the J segment 5 bases; nucleotides outside the gene matches: 5. Germline CDR1 and CDR2: SGHNT and YYREEE (reference sequence). The CDR3 is 15 amino acids. DNA for the CDR3: TGTGCCAGCAGCTTGCGCGGGAGCGGGACCGGGGAGCTGTTTTTT. Translating gives CASSLRGSGTGELFF.

CDR3 in amino acids: CATSRDPPSSYNEQFF. The CDR3 DNA sequence: TGTGCCACCAGCAGAGACCCCCCGAGCTCCTACAATGAGCAGTTCTTC. The chain uses TRBV15 and TRBJ2-1; D gene unclear. The CDR3 is 16 residues long. V was shortened by 0 bases and J by 0 bases, with 9 bases between the two germline ends. Germline loops: CDR1 LNHNV, CDR2 YYDKDF (reference sequence).

This chain links TRBV7-3 with TRBJ1-1; TRBD1 agrees at 7 bases. Germline-derived CDR1 and CDR2 are SGHTA and FQGTGA. The CDR3 loop spans 14 amino acids. J lost 5 bases, V lost 0 bases, and 3 bases had no gene match. The CDR3 loop is CASSLTPGGTEAFF. Here the CDR3 DNA reads TGTGCCAGCAGCTTAACGCCAGGGGGTACTGAAGCTTTCTTT.

The genes are TRBV18 and TRBJ1-1; TRBD1 matches 8 bases. This CDR3 spans 18 amino acids. The germline CDR1 and CDR2 sequences are KGHSH and LQKENI. Losses at the gene ends were 2 bases for V and 5 bases for J; bases not matched to a gene: 16. The CDR3 reads CASSPITGTGGKGTEAFF. The CDR3 DNA reads TGTGCCAGCTCACCAATTACTGGTACAGGGGGTAAGGGGACTGAAGCTTTCTTT. Filled out from reference TRBV18 and TRBJ1-1, the complete variable domain reads NAGVMQNPRHLVRRRGQEARLRCSPMKGHSHVYWYRQLPEEGLKFMVYLQKENIIDESGMPKERFSAEFPKEGPSILRIQQVVRGDSAAYFCASSPITGTGGKGTEAFFGQGTRLTVV.

This chain joins TRBV10-3 and TRBJ2-7, with 9 bases aligning to TRBD1. The CDR3 is made up of 13 amino acids. Trimming at V came to 6 bases and at J to 4 bases, leaving 4 bases not matched to a gene. From germline, CDR1 is ENHRY and CDR2 SYGVKD. The CDR3 DNA reads as TGTGCCATCAGCACAGGGGGCAAGTACGAGCAGTACTTC. Protein product: CAISTGGKYEQYF.

The chain carries TRBV4-1 and TRBJ2-2; TRBD1 aligns across 7 bases. J gave up 4 bases and V 1 base, and 6 bases lay outside the gene matches. Per germline, CDR1 MGHRA and CDR2 YSYEKL. The CDR3 is 16 amino acids. The chain's CDR3 is CASSQGGQPFTGELFF. The CDR3 DNA sequence: TGCGCCAGCAGCCAAGGGGGACAGCCGTTCACCGGGGAGCTGTTTTTT.

The chain is built from TRBV19 and TRBJ1-6, with unresolved D. Germline V gene lookup returns CDR1 LNHDA and CDR2 SQIVND (reference sequence). The CDR3 length is 16 residues. V was shortened by 7 bases and J by 0 bases, with 13 bases between the two germline ends. The CDR3 loop is CASKGEAPSYNSPLHF. Written as DNA, the CDR3 is TGTGCCAGTAAGGGAGAGGCCCCCTCCTATAATTCACCCCTCCACTTT.

V gene TRBV27 combines with J gene TRBJ1-2; TRBD1 is a possible D gene (6 bases). V lost 5 bases and J 4 bases, leaving 11 bases between the germline ends. Germline lookup yields CDR1 MNHEY and CDR2 SMNVEV (reference sequence). This CDR3 is 13 amino acids long. The CDR3 sequence is CASSLGQSYGYTF. The CDR3, as DNA: TGTGCCAGCAGTCTAGGACAGAGCTATGGCTACACCTTC.

The chain links TRBV25-1 to TRBJ2-1, with D perhaps matching TRBD2 (5 bases). V gave up 3 bases and J gave up 12 bases, with 18 bases separating them. The CDR3 runs to 14 residues. Germline CDR1 and CDR2: MGHDK and SYGVNS. The CDR3 DNA sequence: TGTGCCAGCAGTGACCATCCCCCTGGACTGGGGCAGTTCTTC. It yields the protein CASSDHPPGLGQFF.

V usage is TRBV7-6 and J usage is TRBJ2-5; D possibly corresponds to TRBD1 (6 bases). The germline gives CDR1 SGHVS, CDR2 FNYEAQ. The CDR3 extends over 13 amino acids. Trimming removed 6 bases from V and 4 bases from J, with 12 bases in between. The DNA of the CDR3 is TGTGCCAGCAGTCCAGTAGGGGGAGAGACCCAGTACTTC. Protein: CASSPVGGETQYF. The complete variable domain, with remaining parts taken from reference TRBV7-6 and TRBJ2-5, reads GAGVSQSPRYKVTKRGQDVALRCDPISGHVSLYWYRQALGQGPEFLTYFNYEAQQDKSGLPNDRFSAERPEGSISTLTIQRTEQRDSAMYRCASSPVGGETQYFGPGTRLLVL.